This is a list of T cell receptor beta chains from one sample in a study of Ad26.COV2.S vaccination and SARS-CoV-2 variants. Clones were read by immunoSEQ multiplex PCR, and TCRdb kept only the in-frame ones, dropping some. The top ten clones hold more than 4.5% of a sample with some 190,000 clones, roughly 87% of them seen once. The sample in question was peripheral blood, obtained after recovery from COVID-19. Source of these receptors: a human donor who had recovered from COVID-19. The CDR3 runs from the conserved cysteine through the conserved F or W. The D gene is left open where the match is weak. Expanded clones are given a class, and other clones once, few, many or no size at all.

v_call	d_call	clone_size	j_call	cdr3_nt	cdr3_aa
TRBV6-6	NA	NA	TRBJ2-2	TGTGCCAGCATCCCGCGGGGTAGGGGATTAACCGGGGAGCTGTTTTTT	CASIPRGRGLTGELFF
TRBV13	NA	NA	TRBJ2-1	TGTGCCAGCAGCTCGGGGCTGGGGGTCTTCTATGAGCAGTTCTTC	CASSSGLGVFYEQFF
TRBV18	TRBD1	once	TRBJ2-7	TGTGCCAGCTCGCAGACGAAGAGACAGGGTACCCACGAGCAGTACTTC	CASSQTKRQGTHEQYF
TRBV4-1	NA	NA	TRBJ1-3	TGCGCCAGCAGCCAAGATCGTTGGAGCCCTGGAAACACCATATATTTT	CASSQDRWSPGNTIYF
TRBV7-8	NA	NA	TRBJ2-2	TGTGCCAGCAGCCAAGGAAAGGCCGGGGAGCTGTTTTTT	CASSQGKAGELFF
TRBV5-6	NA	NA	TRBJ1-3	TGTGCCAGCAGCTTGAGGGGACTCTACTCTGGAAACACCATATATTTT	CASSLRGLYSGNTIYF
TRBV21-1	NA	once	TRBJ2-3	TGTGCCGAGGGAAGCGGGAGGGCCGGGAAAGATACGCAGTATTTT	CAEGSGRAGKDTQYF
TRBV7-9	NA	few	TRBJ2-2	TGTGCCAGCAGCTTACTGTCGTCTGTGTCCGGGGAGCTGTTTTTT	CASSLLSSVSGELFF
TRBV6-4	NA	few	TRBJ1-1	TGTGCCAGCAGTGACTCGCCAGGGTCGGACACTGAAGCTTTCTTT	CASSDSPGSDTEAFF
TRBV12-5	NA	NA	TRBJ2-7	TGTGCTAGTGGTTTGCCCCGTGAGGTATCATGGGAGCAGTACTTC	CASGLPREVSWEQYF
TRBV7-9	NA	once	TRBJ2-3	TGTGCCAGCAGCCAGTCAGGACCCGCTTTGGATACGCAGTATTTT	CASSQSGPALDTQYF
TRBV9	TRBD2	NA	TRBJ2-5	TGTGCCAGCAGCGTAGGGCTAGCGGGAGGAGAGACCCAGTACTTC	CASSVGLAGGETQYF
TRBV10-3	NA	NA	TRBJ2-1	TGTGCCACCTGGGGGGCAGGACACTACAATGAGCAGTTCTTC	CATWGAGHYNEQFF
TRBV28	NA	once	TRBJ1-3	TGTGCCAGCAGTTTAGAGGGTTTCCGGGGACTGGTCTCTGGAAACACCATATATTTT	CASSLEGFRGLVSGNTIYF
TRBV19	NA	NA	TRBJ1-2	TGTGCCAGTCGGGGCACTAACTATGGCTACACCTTC	CASRGTNYGYTF
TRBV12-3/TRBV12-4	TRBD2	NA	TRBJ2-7	TGTGCCAGCAGTCCGGGGGGCGAGCAGTACTTC	CASSPGGEQYF
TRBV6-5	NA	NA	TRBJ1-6	TGTGCCAGCAGTTACTCCGGGGGTTATAATTCACCCCTCCACTTT	CASSYSGGYNSPLHF
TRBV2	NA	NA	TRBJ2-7	TGTGCCAGCAGTGTTGATGTAGGGGAGCAGTACTTC	CASSVDVGEQYF
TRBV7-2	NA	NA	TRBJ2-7	TGTGCCAGCAGCAACACCTACGAGCAGTACTTC	CASSNTYEQYF
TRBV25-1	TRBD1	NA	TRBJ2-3	TGTGCCAGCGGCGGGACAGGGGTCAAAGATACGCAGTATTTT	CASGGTGVKDTQYF
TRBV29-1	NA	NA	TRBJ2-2	TGCAGCGTTGAAAAGGGTTCTAACACCGGGGAGCTGTTTTTT	CSVEKGSNTGELFF
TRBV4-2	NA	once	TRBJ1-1	TGTGCCAGCAGCCAAGATCGGGTTATGGGGGATGGAGCTTTCTTT	CASSQDRVMGDGAFF
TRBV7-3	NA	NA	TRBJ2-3	TGTGCCAGCAGCTCCGCGGCAGCGGCTAGTACGCAGTATTTT	CASSSAAAASTQYF
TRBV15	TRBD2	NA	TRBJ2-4	TGTGCCACCAGCAGAGAGGCTAGCGGAAACATTCAGTACTTC	CATSREASGNIQYF
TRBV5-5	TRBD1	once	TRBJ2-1	TGTGCCAGCAGCTTGTACAGGGGATACAATGAGCAGTTCTTC	CASSLYRGYNEQFF
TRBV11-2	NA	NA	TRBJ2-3	TGTGCCAGCATCCGAGGGGAAACTAGCACAGATACGCAGTATTTT	CASIRGETSTDTQYF
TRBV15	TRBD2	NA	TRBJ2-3	TGTGCCACCAGCGATAGCGGGGATGGCACAGATACGCAGTATTTT	CATSDSGDGTDTQYF
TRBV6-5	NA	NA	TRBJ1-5	TGTGCCAGCAGTTACTCGGGGGGTAGCAATCAGCCCCAGCATTTT	CASSYSGGSNQPQHF
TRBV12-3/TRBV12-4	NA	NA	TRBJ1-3	TGTGCCACAGAGACGGGAAACACCATATATTTT	CATETGNTIYF
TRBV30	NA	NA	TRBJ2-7	TGTGCCTGGTTCTCTCGGGCGGCTCCCACCGGGTACGAGCAGTACTTC	CAWFSRAAPTGYEQYF
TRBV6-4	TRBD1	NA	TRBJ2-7	TGTGCCACCGCCAGGGACAGCGACTACGAGCAGTACTTC	CATARDSDYEQYF
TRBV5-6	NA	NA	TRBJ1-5	TGTGCCAGCAGCTTGGCAGGATTCAATCAGCCCCAGCATTTT	CASSLAGFNQPQHF
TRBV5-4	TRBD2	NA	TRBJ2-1	TGTGCCAGCAGCTTGGCCGGGACTAGCGTCAATGAGCAGTTCTTC	CASSLAGTSVNEQFF
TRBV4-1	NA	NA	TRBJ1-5	TGCGCCAGCAGCCAAGACGGCACTTCTTATCAGCCCCAGCATTTT	CASSQDGTSYQPQHF
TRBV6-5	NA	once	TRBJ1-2	TGTGCCAGCAGTCCCAGGGTGGCCAACTATGGCTACACCTTC	CASSPRVANYGYTF
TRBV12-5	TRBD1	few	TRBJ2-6	TGTGCTAGTGGTTTTCGGACAGGGAGGAGGACTGGGGCCAACGTCCTGACTTTC	CASGFRTGRRTGANVLTF
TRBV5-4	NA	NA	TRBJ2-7	TGTGCCAGCAGCTTGGCCGGGGGCGAGCAGTACTTC	CASSLAGGEQYF
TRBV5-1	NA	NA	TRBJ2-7	TGCGCCAGCAGCTCCCCCAGGAGCACCAACCCCTACGAGCAGTACTTC	CASSSPRSTNPYEQYF
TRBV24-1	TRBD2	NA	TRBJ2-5	TGTGCCACCAAAGGGGAGGGAGAGACCCAGTACTTC	CATKGEGETQYF
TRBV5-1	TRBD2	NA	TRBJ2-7	TGCGCCAGCAGCTCCGGGAGGGCGGGATCGCTAAACGAGCAGTACTTC	CASSSGRAGSLNEQYF
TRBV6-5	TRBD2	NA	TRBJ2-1	TGTGCCAGCGGGACTAGCGGAGACAATGAGCAGTTCTTC	CASGTSGDNEQFF
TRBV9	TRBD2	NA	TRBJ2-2	TGTGCCAGCAGGGGACCGGGTAGCGGGGGGAACGCGAACACCGGGGAGCTGTTTTTT	CASRGPGSGGNANTGELFF
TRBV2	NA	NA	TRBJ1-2	TGTGCCAGCAGCCCCGCGGAGAACTATGGCTACACCTTC	CASSPAENYGYTF
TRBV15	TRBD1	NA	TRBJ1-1	TGTGCCACCAGCAGAGATCTTATATTAGGACAGGGACCAAATGAAGCTTTCTTT	CATSRDLILGQGPNEAFF
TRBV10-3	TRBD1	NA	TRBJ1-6	TGTGCCATCAGTGAGGACAGGGGCATGTCACCCCTCCACTTT	CAISEDRGMSPLHF
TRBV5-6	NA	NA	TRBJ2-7	TGTGCCAGCAGCGCGGGATGGACTTACGAGCAGTACTTC	CASSAGWTYEQYF
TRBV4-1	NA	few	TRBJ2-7	TGCGCCAGCAGCCAAGTGGGGGGAATCGACGAGCAGTACTTC	CASSQVGGIDEQYF
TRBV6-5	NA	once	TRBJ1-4	TGTGCCAGCAGTTTCTCCGGCCCGAAGAATGAAAAACTGTTTTTT	CASSFSGPKNEKLFF
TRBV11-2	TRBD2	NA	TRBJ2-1	TGTGCCAGCAGCTTTACGGGGGGGATCGATGAGCAGTTCTTC	CASSFTGGIDEQFF
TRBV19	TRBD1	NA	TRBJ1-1	TGTGCCAGTAGTGCCTACAGGGGGACTGAAGCTTTCTTT	CASSAYRGTEAFF